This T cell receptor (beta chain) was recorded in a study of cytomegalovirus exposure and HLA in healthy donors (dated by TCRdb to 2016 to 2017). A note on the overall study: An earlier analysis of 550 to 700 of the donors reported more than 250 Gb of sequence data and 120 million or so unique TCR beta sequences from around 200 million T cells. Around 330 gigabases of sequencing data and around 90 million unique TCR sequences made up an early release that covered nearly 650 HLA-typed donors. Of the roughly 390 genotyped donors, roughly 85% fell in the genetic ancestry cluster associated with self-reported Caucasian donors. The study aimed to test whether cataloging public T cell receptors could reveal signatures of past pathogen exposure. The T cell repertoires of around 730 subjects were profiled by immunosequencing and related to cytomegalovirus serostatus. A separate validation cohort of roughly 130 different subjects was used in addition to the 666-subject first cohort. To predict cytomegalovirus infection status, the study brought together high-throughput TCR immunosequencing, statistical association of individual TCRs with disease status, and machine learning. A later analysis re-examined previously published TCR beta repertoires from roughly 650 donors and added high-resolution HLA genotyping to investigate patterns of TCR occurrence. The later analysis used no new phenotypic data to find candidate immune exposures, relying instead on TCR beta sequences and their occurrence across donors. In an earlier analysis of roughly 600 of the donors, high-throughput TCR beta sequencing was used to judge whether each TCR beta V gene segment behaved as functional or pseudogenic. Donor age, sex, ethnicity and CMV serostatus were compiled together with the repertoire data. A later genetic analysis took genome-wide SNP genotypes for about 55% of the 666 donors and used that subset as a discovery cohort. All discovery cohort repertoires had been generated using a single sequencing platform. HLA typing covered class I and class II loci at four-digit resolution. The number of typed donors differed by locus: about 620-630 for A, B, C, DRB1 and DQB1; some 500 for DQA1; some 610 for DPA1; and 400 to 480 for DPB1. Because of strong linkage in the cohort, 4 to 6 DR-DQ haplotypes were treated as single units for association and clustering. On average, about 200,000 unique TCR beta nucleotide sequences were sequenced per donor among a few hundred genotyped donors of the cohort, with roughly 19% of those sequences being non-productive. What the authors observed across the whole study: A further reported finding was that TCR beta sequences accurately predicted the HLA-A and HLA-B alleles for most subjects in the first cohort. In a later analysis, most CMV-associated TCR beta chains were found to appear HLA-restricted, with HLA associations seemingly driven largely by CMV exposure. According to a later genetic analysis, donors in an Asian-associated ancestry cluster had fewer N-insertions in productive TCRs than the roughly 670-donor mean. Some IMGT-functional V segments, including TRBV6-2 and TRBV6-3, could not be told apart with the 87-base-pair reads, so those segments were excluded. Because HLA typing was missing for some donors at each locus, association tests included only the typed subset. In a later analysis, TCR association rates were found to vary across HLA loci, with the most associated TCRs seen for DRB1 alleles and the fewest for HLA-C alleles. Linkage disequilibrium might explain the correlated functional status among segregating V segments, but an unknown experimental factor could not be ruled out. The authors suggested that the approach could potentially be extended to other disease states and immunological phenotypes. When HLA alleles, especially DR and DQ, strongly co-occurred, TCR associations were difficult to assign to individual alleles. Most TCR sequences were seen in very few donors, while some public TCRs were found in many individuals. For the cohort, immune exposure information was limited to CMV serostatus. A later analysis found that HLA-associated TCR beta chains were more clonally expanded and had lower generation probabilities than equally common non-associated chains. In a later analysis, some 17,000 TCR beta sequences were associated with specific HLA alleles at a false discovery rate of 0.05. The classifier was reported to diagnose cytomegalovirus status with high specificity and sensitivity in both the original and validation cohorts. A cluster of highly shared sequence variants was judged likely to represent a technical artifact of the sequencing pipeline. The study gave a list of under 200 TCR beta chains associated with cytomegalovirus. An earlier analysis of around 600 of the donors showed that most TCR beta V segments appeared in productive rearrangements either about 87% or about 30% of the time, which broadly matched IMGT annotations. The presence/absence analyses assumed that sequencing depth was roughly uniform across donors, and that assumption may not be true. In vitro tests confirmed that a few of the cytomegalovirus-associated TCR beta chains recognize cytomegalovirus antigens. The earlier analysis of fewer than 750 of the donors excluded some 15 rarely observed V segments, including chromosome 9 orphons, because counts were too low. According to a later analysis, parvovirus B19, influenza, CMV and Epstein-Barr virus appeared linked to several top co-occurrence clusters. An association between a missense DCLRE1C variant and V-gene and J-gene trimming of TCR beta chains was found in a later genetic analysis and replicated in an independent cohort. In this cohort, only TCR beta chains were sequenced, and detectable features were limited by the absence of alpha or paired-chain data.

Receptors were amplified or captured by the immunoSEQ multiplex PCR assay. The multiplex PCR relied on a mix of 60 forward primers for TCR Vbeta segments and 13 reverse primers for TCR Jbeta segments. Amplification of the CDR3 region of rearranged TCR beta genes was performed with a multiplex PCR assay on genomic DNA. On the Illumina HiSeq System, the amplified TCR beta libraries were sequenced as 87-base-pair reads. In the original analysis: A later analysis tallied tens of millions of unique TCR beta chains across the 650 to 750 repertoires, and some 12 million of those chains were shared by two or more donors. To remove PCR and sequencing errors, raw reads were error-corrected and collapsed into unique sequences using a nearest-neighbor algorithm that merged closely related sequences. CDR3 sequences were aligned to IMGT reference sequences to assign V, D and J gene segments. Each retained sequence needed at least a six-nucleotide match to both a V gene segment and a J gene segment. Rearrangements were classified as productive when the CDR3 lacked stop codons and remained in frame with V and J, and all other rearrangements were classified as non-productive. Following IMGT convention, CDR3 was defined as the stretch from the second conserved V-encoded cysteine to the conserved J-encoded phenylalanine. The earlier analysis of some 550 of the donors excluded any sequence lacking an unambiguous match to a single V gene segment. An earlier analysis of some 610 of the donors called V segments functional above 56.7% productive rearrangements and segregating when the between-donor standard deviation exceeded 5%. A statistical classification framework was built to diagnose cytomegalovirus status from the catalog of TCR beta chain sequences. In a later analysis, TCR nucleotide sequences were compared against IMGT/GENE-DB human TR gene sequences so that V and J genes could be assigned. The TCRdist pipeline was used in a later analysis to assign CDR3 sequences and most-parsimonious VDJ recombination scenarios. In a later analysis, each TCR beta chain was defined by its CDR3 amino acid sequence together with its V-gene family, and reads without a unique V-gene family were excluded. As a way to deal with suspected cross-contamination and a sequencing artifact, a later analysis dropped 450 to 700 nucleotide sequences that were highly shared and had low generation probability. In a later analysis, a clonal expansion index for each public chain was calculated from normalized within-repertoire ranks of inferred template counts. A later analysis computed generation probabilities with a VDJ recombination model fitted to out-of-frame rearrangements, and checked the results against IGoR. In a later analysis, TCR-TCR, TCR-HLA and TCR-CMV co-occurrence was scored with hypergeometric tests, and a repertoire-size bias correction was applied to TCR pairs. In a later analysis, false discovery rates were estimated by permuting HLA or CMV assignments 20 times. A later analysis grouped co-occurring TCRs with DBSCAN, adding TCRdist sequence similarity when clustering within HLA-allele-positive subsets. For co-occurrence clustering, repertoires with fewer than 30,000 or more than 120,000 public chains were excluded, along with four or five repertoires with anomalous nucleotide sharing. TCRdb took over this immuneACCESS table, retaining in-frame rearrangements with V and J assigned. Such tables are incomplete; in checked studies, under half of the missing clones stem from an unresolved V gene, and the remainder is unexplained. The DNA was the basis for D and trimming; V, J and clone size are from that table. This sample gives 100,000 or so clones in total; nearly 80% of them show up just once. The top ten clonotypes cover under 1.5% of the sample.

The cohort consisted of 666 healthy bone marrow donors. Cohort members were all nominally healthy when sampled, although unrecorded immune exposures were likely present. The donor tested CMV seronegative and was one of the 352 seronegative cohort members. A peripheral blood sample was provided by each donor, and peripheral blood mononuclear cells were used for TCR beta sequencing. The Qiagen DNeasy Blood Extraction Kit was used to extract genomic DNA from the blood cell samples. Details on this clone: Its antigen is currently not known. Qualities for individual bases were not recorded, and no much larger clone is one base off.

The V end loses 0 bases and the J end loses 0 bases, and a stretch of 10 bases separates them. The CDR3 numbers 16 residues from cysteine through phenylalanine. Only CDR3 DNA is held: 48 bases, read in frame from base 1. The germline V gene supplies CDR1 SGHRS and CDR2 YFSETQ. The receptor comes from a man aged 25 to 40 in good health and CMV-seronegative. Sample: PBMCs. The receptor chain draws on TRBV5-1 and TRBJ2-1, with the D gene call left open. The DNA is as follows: TGCGCCAGCAGCTTGGAGCAAGTAAGCTCCTACAATGAGCAGTTCTTC. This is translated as CASSLEQVSSYNEQFF.